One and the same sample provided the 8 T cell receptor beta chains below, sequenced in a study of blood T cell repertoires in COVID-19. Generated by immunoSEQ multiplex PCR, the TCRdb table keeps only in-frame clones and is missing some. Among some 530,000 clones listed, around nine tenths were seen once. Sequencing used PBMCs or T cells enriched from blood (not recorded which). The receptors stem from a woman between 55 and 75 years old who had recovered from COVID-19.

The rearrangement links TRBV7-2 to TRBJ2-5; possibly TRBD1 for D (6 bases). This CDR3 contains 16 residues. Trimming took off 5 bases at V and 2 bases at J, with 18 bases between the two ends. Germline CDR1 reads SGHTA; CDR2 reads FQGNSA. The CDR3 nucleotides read TGTGCCAGCAGCCGGAGATACGGACAGTTGCAAGAGACCCAGTACTTC. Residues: CASSRRYGQLQETQYF.

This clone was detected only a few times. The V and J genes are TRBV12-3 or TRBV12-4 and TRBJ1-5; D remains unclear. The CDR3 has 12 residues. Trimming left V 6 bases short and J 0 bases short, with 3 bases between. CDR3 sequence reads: CASSRSNQPQHF. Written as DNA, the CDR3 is TGTGCCAGCAGCCGTAGCAATCAGCCCCAGCATTTT.

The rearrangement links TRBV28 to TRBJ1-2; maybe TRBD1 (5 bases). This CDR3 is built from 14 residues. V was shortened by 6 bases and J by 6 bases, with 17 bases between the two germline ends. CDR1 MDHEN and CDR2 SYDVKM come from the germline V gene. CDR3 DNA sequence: TGTGCCAGCAGCAAGAGGGGCGGGGCGAATGGCTACACCTTC. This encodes CASSKRGGANGYTF.

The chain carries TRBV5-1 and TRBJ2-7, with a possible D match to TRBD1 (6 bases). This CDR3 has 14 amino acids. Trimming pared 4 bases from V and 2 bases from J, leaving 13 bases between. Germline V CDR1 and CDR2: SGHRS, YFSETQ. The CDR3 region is CASSSRTDPYEQYF. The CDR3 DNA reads TGCGCCAGCAGCAGCAGGACAGATCCCTACGAGCAGTACTTC.

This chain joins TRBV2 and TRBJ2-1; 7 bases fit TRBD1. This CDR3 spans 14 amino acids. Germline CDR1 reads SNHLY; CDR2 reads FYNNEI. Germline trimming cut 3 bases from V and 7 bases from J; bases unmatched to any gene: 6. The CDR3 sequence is CASSDQGDVNEQFF. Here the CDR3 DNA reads TGTGCCAGCAGTGATCAGGGGGACGTAAATGAGCAGTTCTTC.

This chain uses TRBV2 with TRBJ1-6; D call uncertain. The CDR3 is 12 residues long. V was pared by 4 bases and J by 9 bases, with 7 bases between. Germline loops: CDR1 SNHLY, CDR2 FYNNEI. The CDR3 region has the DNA TGTGCCAGCAGTGTGGAGCCTTCACCCCTCCACTTT. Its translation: CASSVEPSPLHF.

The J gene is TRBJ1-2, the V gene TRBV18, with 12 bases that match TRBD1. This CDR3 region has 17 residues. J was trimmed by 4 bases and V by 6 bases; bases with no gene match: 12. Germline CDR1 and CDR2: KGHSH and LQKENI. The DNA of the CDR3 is TGTGCCAGCTCCTGGACCGGGACAGGGGGCGGTGGCTATGGCTACACCTTC. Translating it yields CASSWTGTGGGGYGYTF.

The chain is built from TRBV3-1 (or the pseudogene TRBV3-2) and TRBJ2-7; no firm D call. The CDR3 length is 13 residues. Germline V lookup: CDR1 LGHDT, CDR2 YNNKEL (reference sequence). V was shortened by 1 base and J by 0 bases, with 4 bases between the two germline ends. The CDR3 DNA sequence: TGTGCCAGCAGCCAAGCTCCCTCCTACGAGCAGTACGTC. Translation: CASSQAPSYEQYV.